Presented here are 22 T cell receptor beta chains from one specimen sequenced in a study of blood T cells in healthy people across ages (dated by TCRdb to between 2015 and 2017). The library relied on 5' RACE. Sequencing took place on an Illumina HiSeq 2500. A second 7 to 11 cycle PCR used a sample-barcoded 5' primer and a J-beta primer mix. TCRdb itself trimmed the public reads at Q25 with fastp, ran MiXCR and retained productive beta chains. Rows merge per CDR3 protein into single entries with the most common DNA and genes. The sample records about 780,000 distinct CDR3 sequences, less than 80% of which are singletons. 28% of the sample comes from the top ten. The sequenced sample consisted of blood. These receptors were obtained from a man aged 25-40 years in good health.

The rearrangement uses TRBV28 and TRBJ2-2; 7 nucleotides align to TRBD1. The CDR3 length is 14 residues. V lost 7 bases, J lost 5 bases, and 7 bases stayed unmatched. From germline, CDR1 is MDHEN and CDR2 SYDVKM. This CDR3 is CASTTGQLTGELFF. CDR3 nucleotides: TGTGCCAGCACGACGGGACAGCTAACCGGGGAGCTGTTTTTT.

The chain is built from TRBV13 and TRBJ2-7; D might be TRBD1 (5 bases). The CDR3 consists of 13 residues. Germline V gene sequence: CDR1 PRHDT, CDR2 FYEKMQ (reference sequence). V lost 5 bases and J 7 bases, leaving 15 bases between the germline ends. The CDR3 bases are TGTGCCAGCAGCCCCCCAAGGGGATATGAGCAGTACTTC. Protein sequence: CASSPPRGYEQYF.

The chain recombines TRBV11-1 with TRBJ2-7; D is possibly TRBD2 (5 bases). Between the trimmed V and J ends, which lost 1 base and 6 bases, there was a span of 13 bases. This CDR3 spans 14 amino acids. Germline CDR1 is SGHAT and CDR2 is FQDESV (reference sequence). Written as DNA, the CDR3 is TGTGCCAGCAGCTTAGGTCACAGCGGAGGCGAGCAGTACTTC. Its translation is CASSLGHSGGEQYF.

The chain employs TRBV20-1 and TRBJ2-1; D might be TRBD1 or TRBD2, each matching 5 bases. Germline loops: CDR1 DFQATT, CDR2 SNEGSKA (reference sequence). The CDR3 loop spans 16 amino acids. V gave up 5 bases and J gave up 2 bases, with 19 bases separating them. The CDR3 region has the DNA TGCAGTGCTCGACCAGAAAGTGGGACCACCTACAATGAGCAGTTCTTC. Encoded protein: CSARPESGTTYNEQFF.

The J gene is TRBJ1-1, the V gene TRBV9, with a tentative D call TRBD1 (6 bases). Germline V gene data show CDR1 as SGDLS and CDR2 as YYNGEE. V gave up 2 bases and J gave up 0 bases, with 11 bases separating them. This CDR3 region has 15 residues. The CDR3 region has the DNA TGTGCCAGCAGCGTTATACAGGGCATGAACACTGAAGCTTTCTTT. It is translated as CASSVIQGMNTEAFF.

This clonotype was observed a handful of times. V is TRBV20-1 and J is TRBJ2-1, with TRBD1 identical over 9 bases. The V segment lost 2 bases and the J segment 6 bases; nucleotides outside the gene matches: 8. Looked up from germline, CDR1 is DFQATT and CDR2 is SNEGSKA (reference sequence). The CDR3 is 15 residues long. The CDR3 spells CSARFQDRGVNEQFF. CDR3 nucleotides: TGCAGTGCTAGATTCCAGGACAGGGGAGTCAATGAGCAGTTCTTC.

This chain links TRBV2 with TRBJ2-1, with 11 bases fitting TRBD1. Germline V CDR1 and CDR2: SNHLY, FYNNEI. The CDR3 consists of 15 residues. Trimming at V came to 7 bases and at J to 6 bases, leaving 8 bases not matched to a gene. For the CDR3, the DNA is TGTGCCAGCACCGAAGGGACAGGGGGATCCAATGAGCAGTTCTTC. Its protein product is CASTEGTGGSNEQFF.

This chain connects TRBV7-9 to TRBJ1-5; 10 positions match TRBD1. Germline-derived CDR1 and CDR2 are SEHNR and FQNEAQ (reference sequence). This CDR3 comprises 15 residues. The ends lost 5 bases at V and 6 bases at J; junction bases unmatched: 7. Here the CDR3 reads CASSQGTGAIQPQHF. The CDR3 coding sequence is TGTGCCAGCAGCCAGGGGACAGGGGCCATTCAGCCCCAGCATTTT.

The CDR3 DNA is TGTGCCAGCAGTTCGACAGAGACTAACTATGGCTACACCTTC. Translation gives CASSSTETNYGYTF. The rearrangement joins TRBV28 to TRBJ1-2; possible D gene TRBD1, 5 bases. The V gene lost 4 bases and the J gene lost 0 bases, with 9 bases spanning the gap. Germline V gene data show CDR1 as MDHEN and CDR2 as SYDVKM. This CDR3 comprises 14 residues.

The chain couples TRBV13 to TRBJ1-1, with TRBD1 as a possible D gene (5 bases). V lost 3 bases to trimming and J lost 0 bases, with 8 bases between them. CDR3 length equals 14 residues. Germline V gives CDR1 PRHDT, CDR2 FYEKMQ (reference sequence). The CDR3 sequence: CASSFSGVNTEAFF. CDR3 bases: TGTGCCAGCAGCTTTTCGGGGGTGAACACTGAAGCTTTCTTT. The full variable domain, rest sourced from reference TRBV13 and TRBJ1-1, is AAGVIQSPRHLIKEKRETATLKCYPIPRHDTVYWYQQGPGQDPQFLISFYEKMQSDKGSIPDRFSAQQFSDYHSELNMSSLELGDSALYFCASSFSGVNTEAFFGQGTRLTVV.

The sample holds a few counts of this clonotype. CDR3 sequence (DNA): TGTGCCAGCAGCGGAGGGCACAACAATGAGCAGTTCTTC. Translation: CASSGGHNNEQFF. The rearrangement links TRBV9 to TRBJ2-1; D possibly corresponds to TRBD2 (5 bases). Deletions cut 3 bases from V and 5 bases from J, with 9 bases between. CDR1 and CDR2 (germline): SGDLS, YYNGEE. CDR3 length: 13 residues.

On this clonotype: A read error may explain this, as a much larger clone is one base away. The V call is TRBV13, the J call TRBJ1-1; D is unresolved. CDR1 is PRHDT and CDR2 is FYEKMQ in the germline V gene (reference sequence). CDR3 length: 13 residues. Trimming stripped 4 bases from V and 4 bases from J, with 10 bases between. Here the CDR3 reads CASSWIGFTEAFF. The CDR3 coding sequence is TGTGCCAGCAGCTGGATAGGATTCACTGAAGCTTTCTTT.

V usage is TRBV12-3 or TRBV12-4 and J usage is TRBJ2-5; tentatively, D is TRBD1 (6 bases). V was cut by 2 bases and J by 1 base, with 17 bases left in between. The CDR3 loop spans 17 amino acids. The CDR3 protein is CASSLNRGKGGQETQYF. The CDR3 DNA reads TGTGCCAGCAGTTTAAACCGGGGCAAAGGGGGCCAAGAGACCCAGTACTTC.

The chain couples TRBV29-1 to TRBJ2-2; 12 nucleotides align to TRBD2. Germline V gene sequence: CDR1 SQVTM, CDR2 ANQGSEA. Trimming removed 0 bases from V and 6 bases from J; junction bases left unmatched: 5. The CDR3 is 16 amino acids. CDR3 DNA sequence: TGCAGCGTTGAAGATCAGGCTAGCGGGGGGGCCGGGGAGCTGTTTTTT. Its protein is CSVEDQASGGAGELFF.

The chain uses TRBV20-1 and TRBJ1-1; 7 bases are shared with TRBD1. The CDR3 has 15 amino acids. From germline, CDR1 is DFQATT and CDR2 SNEGSKA (reference sequence). Losses at the gene ends were 1 base for V and 2 bases for J; bases not matched to a gene: 7. This CDR3 reads CSARVGAGGNTEAFF. Written as DNA, the CDR3 is TGCAGTGCTAGAGTTGGCGCAGGGGGAAACACTGAAGCTTTCTTT.

V is TRBV20-1 and J is TRBJ2-1; no clear D gene. Trimming removed 2 bases at V and 10 bases at J, with 18 bases between. The CDR3 has 14 residues. The germline V gene encodes CDR1 DFQATT and CDR2 SNEGSKA (reference sequence). CDR3 in amino acids: CSARKAEFSYEQFF. For the CDR3, the DNA is TGCAGTGCTAGAAAGGCAGAATTCTCCTACGAGCAGTTCTTC.

This clonotype was found a few times. The chain joins TRBV4-2 to TRBJ2-7, with D unresolved. V was clipped by 1 base and J by 1 base, with 14 bases between them. CDR3 length: 16 residues. From germline, CDR1 is LGHNA and CDR2 YNFKEQ. DNA for the CDR3: TGTGCCAGCAGCCAAGTTTTACAGCTACAATCCTACGAGCAGTACTTC. Translation gives CASSQVLQLQSYEQYF.

The rearrangement joins TRBV7-9 to TRBJ2-7, with D tentatively TRBD1 (5 bases). CDR1 SEHNR and CDR2 FQNEAQ come from the germline V gene (reference sequence). The CDR3 is 14 amino acids. V lost 2 bases to trimming and J lost 5 bases, with 13 bases between them. The CDR3 protein is CASSLSTGPDEQYF. CDR3 DNA: TGTGCCAGCAGCTTAAGTACAGGTCCGGACGAGCAGTACTTC.

The V and J genes are TRBV27 and TRBJ2-1; D is undetermined. V was pared by 2 bases and J by 5 bases, with 7 bases between. Per the germline V gene, CDR1 is MNHEY and CDR2 is SMNVEV (reference sequence). The CDR3 sequence is 13 residues long. The CDR3 sequence is CASSLHLDNEQFF. CDR3 nucleotides: TGTGCCAGCAGTTTACACCTAGACAATGAGCAGTTCTTC.

The chain couples TRBV6-6 to TRBJ2-1; the D is unclear. V gave up 0 bases and J gave up 4 bases, with 10 bases separating them. The CDR3 covers 15 residues. Germline CDR1 is MNHNY and CDR2 is SVGAGI (reference sequence). In nucleotides, the CDR3 is TGTGCCAGCAGTTACTCAGGGTCAGGATACAATGAGCAGTTCTTC. Its protein is CASSYSGSGYNEQFF.

V gene TRBV12-3 or TRBV12-4 combines with J gene TRBJ1-1; 9 bases are shared with TRBD1. Trimming cost V 5 bases and J 2 bases; bases outside gene matches: 12. This CDR3 spans 17 amino acids. In DNA form, the CDR3 reads TGTGCCAGCAGTCCATTCAGCCGGACAGGGGTAAACACTGAAGCTTTCTTT. Translation: CASSPFSRTGVNTEAFF.

V and J are TRBV4-2 and TRBJ2-5, with unresolved D. The DNA end favors TRBJ2-7, so the J call may be wrong. The CDR3 runs to 13 residues. The germline gives CDR1 LGHNA, CDR2 YNFKEQ. DNA for the CDR3: TGTGCCAGCAGCCAAGATGTAGTAGGCGAGCAGTACTTC. Translated: CASSQDVVGEQYF.